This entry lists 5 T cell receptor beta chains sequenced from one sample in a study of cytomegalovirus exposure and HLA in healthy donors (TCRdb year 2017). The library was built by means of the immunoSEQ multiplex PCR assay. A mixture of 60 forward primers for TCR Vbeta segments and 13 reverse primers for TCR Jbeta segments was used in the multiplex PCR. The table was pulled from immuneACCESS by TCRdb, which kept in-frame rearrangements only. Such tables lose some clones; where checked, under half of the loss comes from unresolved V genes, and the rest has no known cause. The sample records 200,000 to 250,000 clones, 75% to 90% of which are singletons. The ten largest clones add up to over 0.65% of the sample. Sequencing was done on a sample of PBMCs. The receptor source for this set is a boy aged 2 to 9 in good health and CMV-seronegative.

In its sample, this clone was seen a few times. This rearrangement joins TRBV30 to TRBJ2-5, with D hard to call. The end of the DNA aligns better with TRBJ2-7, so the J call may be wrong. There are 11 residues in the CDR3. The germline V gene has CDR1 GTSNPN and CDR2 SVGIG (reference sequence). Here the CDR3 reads CAWSQVTEQYF. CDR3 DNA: TGTGCCTGGAGTCAGGTGACCGAGCAGTACTTC.

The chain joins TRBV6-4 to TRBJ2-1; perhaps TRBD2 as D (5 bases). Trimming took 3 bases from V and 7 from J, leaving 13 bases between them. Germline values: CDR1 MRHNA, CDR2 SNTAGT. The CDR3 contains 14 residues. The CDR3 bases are TGTGCCAGCAGTGATTTCCGGACTCCGAATGAGCAGTTCTTC. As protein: CASSDFRTPNEQFF.

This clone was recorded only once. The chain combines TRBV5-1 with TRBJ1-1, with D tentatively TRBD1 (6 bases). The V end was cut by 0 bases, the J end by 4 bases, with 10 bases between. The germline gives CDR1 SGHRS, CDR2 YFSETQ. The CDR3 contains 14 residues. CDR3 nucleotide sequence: TGCGCCAGCAGCTTGGGGCAGGGGATCACTGAAGCTTTCTTT. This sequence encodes CASSLGQGITEAFF.

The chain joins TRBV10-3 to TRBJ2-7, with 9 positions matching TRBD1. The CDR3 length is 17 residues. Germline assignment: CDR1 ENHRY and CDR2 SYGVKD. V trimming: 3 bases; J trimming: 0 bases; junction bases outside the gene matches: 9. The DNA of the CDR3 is TGTGCCATCAGTGAAGGGACAGGGCGCTCTCACTCCTACGAGCAGTACTTC. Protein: CAISEGTGRSHSYEQYF.

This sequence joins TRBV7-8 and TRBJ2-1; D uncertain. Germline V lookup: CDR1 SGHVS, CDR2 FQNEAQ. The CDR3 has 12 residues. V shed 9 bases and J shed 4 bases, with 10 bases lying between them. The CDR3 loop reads CASTREYNEQFF. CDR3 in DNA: TGTGCCAGTACCCGCGAGTACAATGAGCAGTTCTTC.